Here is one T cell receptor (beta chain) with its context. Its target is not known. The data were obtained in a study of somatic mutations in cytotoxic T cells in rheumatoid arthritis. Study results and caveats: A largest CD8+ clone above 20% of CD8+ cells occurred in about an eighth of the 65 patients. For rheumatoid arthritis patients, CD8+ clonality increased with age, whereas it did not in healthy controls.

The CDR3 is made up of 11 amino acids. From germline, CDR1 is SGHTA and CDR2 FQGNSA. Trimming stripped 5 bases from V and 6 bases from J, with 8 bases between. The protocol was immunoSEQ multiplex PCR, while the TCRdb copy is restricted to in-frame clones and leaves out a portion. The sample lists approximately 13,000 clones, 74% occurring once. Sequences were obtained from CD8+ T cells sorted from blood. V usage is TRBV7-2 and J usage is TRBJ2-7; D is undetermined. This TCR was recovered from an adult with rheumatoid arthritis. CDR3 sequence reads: CASSPGLEQYF. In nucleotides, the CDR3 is TGTGCCAGCAGCCCCGGCCTCGAGCAGTACTTC.